What follows are 22 T cell receptor beta chains derived from one specimen sequenced in a study of blood T cell repertoires in COVID-19 (dated by TCRdb to the early 2020s). Library preparation employed the immunoSEQ multiplex PCR assay. The immuneACCESS repertoire file appears here via TCRdb, limited to in-frame rearrangements. These files lack a portion of the clones; in checked studies, under half of the deficit traces to unresolved V genes, and the cause of the others is not known. This sample holds fewer than 250,000 clones; less than 90% were observed only once. The ten largest clones represent 2% to 3% of the sample. The material sequenced was peripheral blood. The receptors shown here come from a woman in her sixties or seventies with active or convalescent COVID-19.

The genes are TRBV2 and TRBJ1-2; no definite D call. Germline V gives CDR1 SNHLY, CDR2 FYNNEI. V dropped 4 bases and J dropped 3 bases, with 6 bases sitting between them. The CDR3 covers 12 residues. CDR3 sequence: CASSGQDYGYTF. The CDR3 DNA follows: TGTGCCAGCAGTGGACAAGACTATGGCTACACCTTC.

V usage is TRBV11-3 and J usage is TRBJ1-1, with D possibly matching TRBD1 (5 bases). V was cut by 4 bases and J by 6 bases, with 15 bases left in between. The CDR3 extends over 14 amino acids. Germline V gene sequence: CDR1 SGHNT, CDR2 YENEEA. CDR3 in amino acids: CASSSGGGVAEAFF. Here the CDR3 DNA reads TGTGCCAGCAGCTCTGGTGGAGGGGTGGCTGAAGCTTTCTTT.

In nucleotides, the CDR3 is TGTGCCAGCAGTGTTACGGGGGGCTTCCTGACCTACGAGCAGTACTTC. It encodes CASSVTGGFLTYEQYF. The chain has TRBV28 and TRBJ2-7; D is possibly TRBD2 (7 bases). V shed 5 bases and J shed 2 bases, with 19 bases lying between them. The CDR3 covers 16 residues. The germline V gene has CDR1 MDHEN and CDR2 SYDVKM.

The V and J genes are TRBV2 and TRBJ1-2, with 8 nucleotides matching TRBD1. This CDR3 is 13 amino acids long. J gave up 7 bases and V 7 bases, and 8 bases lay outside the gene matches. Germline assignment: CDR1 SNHLY and CDR2 FYNNEI. Written as DNA, the CDR3 is TGTGCCAGCACACAACAGGGGGAAACTGGCTACACCTTC. Protein product: CASTQQGETGYTF.

This clone was seen only once. J is TRBJ1-4 and V is TRBV5-4; TRBD1 matches 10 bases. Germline V gene sequence: CDR1 SGHNT, CDR2 YYREEE (reference sequence). V lost 4 bases to trimming and J lost 6 bases; unmatched junction nucleotides: 6. The length of the CDR3 is 15 residues. The DNA of the CDR3 is TGTGCCAGCAGCCCGACAGGGGGCCGAGATGAAAAACTGTTTTTT. As protein: CASSPTGGRDEKLFF. Using reference TRBV5-4 and TRBJ1-4 for the parts outside the CDR3, the full variable domain is ETGVTQSPTHLIKTRGQQVTLRCSSQSGHNTVSWYQQALGQGPQFIFQYYREEENGRGNFPPRFSGLQFPNYSSELNVNALELDDSALYLCASSPTGGRDEKLFFGSGTQLSVL.

This chain connects TRBV14 to TRBJ2-7; 7 bases are a match to TRBD1. CDR3 length: 15 residues. V was pared by 2 bases and J by 0 bases, with 4 bases of the junction left unmatched. Per the germline V gene, CDR1 is SGHDN and CDR2 is FVKESK. The chain's CDR3 is CASSQRTGLSYEQYF. In nucleotides, the CDR3 is TGTGCCAGCAGCCAAAGGACAGGTCTCTCCTACGAGCAGTACTTC.

V gene TRBV20-1 combines with J gene TRBJ2-4, with 16 bases matching TRBD2. J was trimmed by 9 bases and V by 3 bases; bases with no gene match: 14. The germline V gene encodes CDR1 DFQATT and CDR2 SNEGSKA (reference sequence). This CDR3 contains 18 residues. The CDR3: CSASGIVPGLAGGSIQYF. The CDR3 DNA sequence: TGCAGTGCTAGTGGGATCGTCCCGGGACTAGCGGGAGGGTCCATTCAGTACTTC.

CDR3 sequence (DNA): TGTGCCAGCAGTCCAAGACAGGGGACCACCGGGGAGCTGTTTTTT. It translates to CASSPRQGTTGELFF. The chain uses TRBV27 and TRBJ2-2; 8 bases map to TRBD1. After removal of 5 bases from V and 4 bases from J, the junction contained 6 bases not matched to a gene. There are 15 residues in the CDR3. Germline V gives CDR1 MNHEY, CDR2 SMNVEV (reference sequence).

The V call is TRBV2, the J call TRBJ1-4; TRBD1 is a possible D gene (5 bases). The CDR3 totals 14 residues. Trimming took off 4 bases at V and 2 bases at J, with 8 bases between the two ends. Germline CDR1 is SNHLY and CDR2 is FYNNEI. The CDR3 loop reads CASSVDNTNEKLFF. The DNA for the CDR3 is TGTGCCAGCAGTGTGGACAATACTAATGAAAAACTGTTTTTT.

The J gene is TRBJ1-4, the V gene TRBV5-1; tentative D call: TRBD1 (6 bases). Germline assignment: CDR1 SGHRS and CDR2 YFSETQ. The CDR3 totals 15 residues. With 7 bases removed from V and 1 base from J, the gap between germline ends came to 14 bases. CDR3 coding DNA: TGCGCCAGCCGGGGGGCTGCTGGAACTAATGAAAAACTGTTTTTT. Its protein product is CASRGAAGTNEKLFF.

The V call is TRBV6-6, the J call TRBJ2-2; 13 nucleotides match TRBD2. This CDR3 spans 15 amino acids. J was trimmed by 5 bases and V by 4 bases; bases with no gene match: 1. Germline CDR1 reads MNHNY; CDR2 reads SVGAGI (reference sequence). CDR3: CASSLGLAGTGELFF. CDR3 nucleotides: TGTGCCAGCAGTTTGGGACTAGCGGGGACCGGGGAGCTGTTTTTT.

V gene TRBV6-5 combines with J gene TRBJ2-4; 8 bases fit TRBD2. The germline V gene encodes CDR1 MNHEY and CDR2 SVGAGI. With V trimmed by 5 bases and J by 7 bases, 10 bases remained unmatched. CDR3 length: 15 residues. CDR3 sequence reads: CASSRGLAVTNIQYF. CDR3 in DNA: TGTGCCAGCAGTCGAGGACTAGCTGTAACGAACATTCAGTACTTC.

This rearrangement joins TRBV6-2 or TRBV6-3 to TRBJ2-7; 12 bases are a match to TRBD1. V shed 6 bases, J shed 1 base, and the junction held 4 bases outside the gene matches. Germline CDR1 reads MNHEY; CDR2 reads SVGEGT. The CDR3 has 15 residues. The CDR3 coding sequence is TGTGCCAGCAGCCTGGGACAGGGGGCATCCTACGAGCAGTACTTC. Encoded protein: CASSLGQGASYEQYF.

This clone was picked up many times. The chain employs TRBV2 and TRBJ2-5, with TRBD1 identical over 8 bases. The ends lost 11 bases at V and 5 bases at J; junction bases unmatched: 10. Germline assignment: CDR1 SNHLY and CDR2 FYNNEI. This CDR3 is 13 amino acids long. Here the CDR3 DNA reads TGTGCCCTGCAGACAGGGGAGCAGGAGACCCAGTACTTC. Translating gives CALQTGEQETQYF.

In its sample, this clone was seen a few times. This rearrangement joins TRBV24-1 to TRBJ1-5, with D perhaps TRBD1 (6 bases). The V end was cut by 9 bases, the J end by 2 bases, with 13 bases between. This CDR3 region has 14 residues. The V gene's germline CDR1 is KGHDR and CDR2 SFDVKD. This CDR3 is CATAGGRGNQPQHF. The DNA for the CDR3 is TGTGCCACCGCGGGGGGGCGAGGCAATCAGCCCCAGCATTTT.

The chain links TRBV3-1 (or the pseudogene TRBV3-2) to TRBJ2-2; D remains unclear. This CDR3 contains 11 residues. V shed 11 bases and J shed 1 base, with 5 bases lying between them. CDR1 is LGHDT, CDR2 YNNKEL, per germline (reference sequence). The CDR3 region is CAAENTGELFF. CDR3 nucleotides: TGTGCCGCAGAGAACACCGGGGAGCTGTTTTTT.

The chain employs TRBV3-1 (or the pseudogene TRBV3-2) and TRBJ2-3, with TRBD1 as a possible D gene (6 bases). Germline lookup yields CDR1 LGHDT and CDR2 YNNKEL (reference sequence). This CDR3 contains 17 residues. Trimming stripped 0 bases from V and 1 base from J, with 14 bases between. In nucleotides, the CDR3 is TGTGCCAGCAGCCAAGATCTTAGGGACAAGGGCACAGATACGCAGTATTTT. Its protein is CASSQDLRDKGTDTQYF.

This sequence joins TRBV6-5 and TRBJ1-2; unclear D gene. Germline CDR1 and CDR2: MNHEY and SVGAGI. The germline V and J ends were trimmed by 6 bases and 8 bases, with 16 bases remaining between them. The CDR3 sequence is 13 residues long. CDR3 sequence reads: CASSTRRAPGYTF. The CDR3 bases are TGTGCCAGCAGCACGAGGAGGGCCCCCGGCTACACCTTC.

The rearrangement links TRBV5-1 to TRBJ2-7; 10 bases map to TRBD1. V lost 7 bases, J lost 3 bases, and 7 bases stayed unmatched. Germline-derived CDR1 and CDR2 are SGHRS and YFSETQ. This CDR3 has 14 amino acids. The CDR3 sequence is CASRGQGISYEQYF. CDR3 DNA: TGCGCCAGCCGGGGACAGGGGATAAGCTACGAGCAGTACTTC. Full variable domain (outside the CDR3, taken from reference TRBV5-1 and TRBJ2-7): KAGVTQTPRYLIKTRGQQVTLSCSPISGHRSVSWYQQTPGQGLQFLFEYFSETQRNKGNFPGRFSGRQFSNSRSEMNVSTLELGDSALYLCASRGQGISYEQYFGPGTRLTVT.

This clone has only one observation. The CDR3 bases are TGTGCCAGCAGCCTGGGGACAGGGATGGAGACCCAGTACTTC. Protein: CASSLGTGMETQYF. The V call is TRBV11-2, the J call TRBJ2-5, with TRBD1 matching 9 bases. The CDR3 covers 14 residues. From germline, CDR1 is SGHAT and CDR2 FQNNGV. With V trimmed by 5 bases and J by 5 bases, 6 bases remained unmatched.

This chain joins TRBV11-2 and TRBJ2-5; tentatively, D is TRBD1 (5 bases). V was cut by 5 bases and J by 3 bases, with 13 bases left in between. This CDR3 contains 14 residues. From germline, CDR1 is SGHAT and CDR2 FQNNGV. CDR3 sequence (DNA): TGTGCCAGCAGCCTGACAGTTCACAAAGAGACCCAGTACTTC. It codes for CASSLTVHKETQYF.

V and J are TRBV15 and TRBJ2-1, with 9 bases lining up with TRBD2. V dropped 0 bases and J dropped 6; count of bases not matched to a gene: 6. Per germline, CDR1 LNHNV and CDR2 YYDKDF (reference sequence). This CDR3 comprises 16 residues. This CDR3 is CATSREGLADSNEQFF. The CDR3 DNA reads as TGTGCCACCAGCAGAGAGGGACTAGCTGATTCCAATGAGCAGTTCTTC.